These T cell receptor beta chains were read from a single sample in a study of Graves' ophthalmopathy and Graves' hyperthyroidism. TCRdb recomputed calls from the multiplex PCR reads with MiXCR, one row per CDR3 protein. The table records 350,000 to 400,000 distinct CDR3 sequences, roughly 14% of them present only once. Sequencing was done on a sample of peripheral blood. The receptors here all came from a woman between 18 and 29 years old with stable Graves' hyperthyroidism. Each CDR3 is given without its conserved first and last residue. Fields, in order: V gene, J gene, CDR3 protein.

>TRBV27|TRBJ2-7
ASSHSVALNYEQY
>TRBV7-9|TRBJ2-2
ASSFRTGYTGELF
>TRBV2|TRBJ2-7
ASSGIPGTGRDEQY
>TRBV12-3/TRBV12-4|TRBJ2-7
ASSLGTGLPEQY
>TRBV7-9|TRBJ1-1
ASSRDSLSHTEAF
>TRBV19|TRBJ1-5
ASSIDQPGQPQH
>TRBV19|TRBJ1-1
ASRDRGGDTEAF
>TRBV4-1|TRBJ2-2
ASSQGGWGKHTGELF
>TRBV29-1|TRBJ2-7
SVKTTVSYEQY
>TRBV15|TRBJ1-3
ATSRYRGGSGNTIY
>TRBV11-1|TRBJ2-5
ASSDRYGQGDTWQETQY
>TRBV7-2|TRBJ2-4
ASSFRGQTKNIQY
>TRBV6-2/TRBV6-3|TRBJ1-2
ASSYQDRNYGYT
>TRBV19|TRBJ1-2
ASKPIDGTGPYGYT